Each of the 20 T cell receptor beta chains below was sequenced from the same sample in a study of blood T cell repertoires in COVID-19 (TCRdb year 2020). Library prep was done by the immunoSEQ multiplex PCR assay. TCRdb carries this immuneACCESS record with in-frame sequences only. Its versions omit some clonotypes, under half of them owing to an unresolved V gene in the studies checked, with the rest unexplained. The sample data list 95,000 to 150,000 clones, and 85% of these were observed just once. The ten largest make up 11% of the sample. What was sequenced was peripheral blood. The receptor source for this set is an older man with acute or convalescent COVID-19.

The gene calls are TRBV6-4 and TRBJ2-1, with TRBD2 matching over 7 bases. The CDR3 has 15 amino acids. CDR1 is MRHNA, CDR2 SNTAGT, per germline. J gave up 6 bases and V 6 bases, and 11 bases lay outside the gene matches. The CDR3 nucleotides read TGTGCCAGCAGCCCGACTAGCTTTTGGTCCAATGAGCAGTTCTTC. Translation: CASSPTSFWSNEQFF.

V usage is TRBV27 and J usage is TRBJ2-2, with TRBD2 matching 9 bases. This CDR3 has 16 amino acids. Germline trimming cut 2 bases from V and 6 bases from J; bases unmatched to any gene: 7. From germline, CDR1 is MNHEY and CDR2 SMNVEV (reference sequence). CDR3 bases: TGTGCCAGCAGTTTAATGGCGGGAGGGCCATCCGGGGAGCTGTTTTTT. Translation gives CASSLMAGGPSGELFF.

This clone was detected a few times. The chain couples TRBV2 to TRBJ2-2, with 7 bases aligning to TRBD2. Germline CDR1 and CDR2: SNHLY and FYNNEI. J lost 0 bases, V lost 7 bases, and 5 bases had no gene match. The CDR3 covers 15 residues. The CDR3 reads CASKRGASNTGELFF. In nucleotides, the CDR3 is TGTGCCAGCAAGCGGGGCGCCTCGAACACCGGGGAGCTGTTTTTT. Full variable domain (missing parts from reference TRBV2 and TRBJ2-2): EPEVTQTPSHQVTQMGQEVILRCVPISNHLYFYWYRQILGQKVEFLVSFYNNEISEKSEIFDDQFSVERPDGSNFTLKIRSTKLEDSAMYFCASKRGASNTGELFFGEGSRLTVL.

The J gene is TRBJ1-1, the V gene TRBV27; D is ambiguous. The germline V gene encodes CDR1 MNHEY and CDR2 SMNVEV (reference sequence). CDR3 length: 15 amino acids. V gave up 2 bases and J gave up 0 bases, with 10 bases separating them. Here the CDR3 reads CASSLSYSMNTEAFF. The CDR3 bases are TGTGCCAGCAGTTTAAGTTACAGTATGAACACTGAAGCTTTCTTT.

The chain combines TRBV6-5 with TRBJ1-2; tentatively, D is TRBD1 (5 bases). The germline V gene has CDR1 MNHEY and CDR2 SVGAGI. This CDR3 region has 14 residues. V was pared by 8 bases and J by 8 bases, with 21 bases between. DNA for the CDR3: TGTGCCAGCGGCCATCGTACCGGGGGTTGGGGCTACACCTTC. Residues: CASGHRTGGWGYTF.

The rearrangement links TRBV7-3 to TRBJ1-2; D unresolved. Trimming stripped 2 bases from V and 1 base from J, with 5 bases between. Germline CDR1 reads SGHTA; CDR2 reads FQGTGA. The CDR3 is 13 residues long. For the CDR3, the DNA is TGTGCCAGCAGCTTACAAAATAACTATGGCTACACCTTC. Protein sequence: CASSLQNNYGYTF.

V and J are TRBV24-1 and TRBJ2-2, with unresolved D. V lost 5 bases and J 5 bases, leaving 5 bases between the germline ends. The CDR3 is made up of 12 amino acids. Germline loops: CDR1 KGHDR, CDR2 SFDVKD. CDR3 nucleotide sequence: TGTGCCACCAGTGGGGCGACCGGGGAGCTGTTTTTT. Its translation is CATSGATGELFF.

The genes are TRBV5-1 and TRBJ1-1, with D possibly matching TRBD1 (6 bases). In germline, CDR1 is SGHRS, CDR2 YFSETQ. The CDR3 is 14 amino acids. V lost 4 bases and J 0 bases, leaving 10 bases between the germline ends. In DNA, the CDR3 is TGCGCCAGCAGCGGGGGCGGTGTGAACACTGAAGCTTTCTTT. Amino acids: CASSGGGVNTEAFF.

This chain joins TRBV7-3 and TRBJ1-3; 11 nucleotides line up with TRBD1. The CDR3 spans 18 residues. Unmatched junction bases numbered 11, after V lost 6 bases and J lost 1 base. Germline CDR1 SGHTA, CDR2 FQGTGA. The CDR3 region has the DNA TGTGCCAGCAGTTCAACTAGGACAGGGGGCTTTTCTGGAAACACCATATATTTT. This encodes CASSSTRTGGFSGNTIYF.

The V and J genes are TRBV2 and TRBJ1-1, with D uncertain. This CDR3 is 13 amino acids long. Trimming cost V 4 bases and J 1 base, with 7 bases left between them. Germline V CDR1 and CDR2: SNHLY, FYNNEI. CDR3 sequence: CASSVTPNTEAFF. The CDR3 DNA reads TGTGCCAGCAGTGTGACACCGAACACTGAAGCTTTCTTT.

A word on this clone: The junction does not match germline at one end; this may be a read error. V gene TRBV14 combines with J gene TRBJ2-3; perhaps TRBD1 as D (6 bases). Germline CDR1 SGHDN, CDR2 FVKESK. This CDR3 is built from 13 residues. CDR3 in amino acids: CASSQFDRTPTFF. Here the CDR3 DNA reads TGTGCCAGCAGCCAATTCGACAGGACACCCACTTTTTTT. The variable domain in full, completed from reference TRBV14 and TRBJ2-3, reads EAGVTQFPSHSVIEKGQTVTLRCDPISGHDNLYWYRRVMGKEIKFLLHFVKESKQDESGMPNNRFLAERTGGTYSTLKVQPAELEDSGVYFCASSQFDRTPTFFGPGTRLTVL.

This clone was seen once. The chain couples TRBV9 to TRBJ2-1; TRBD2 matches at 7 bases. The CDR3 length is 16 residues. Germline CDR1 is SGDLS and CDR2 is YYNGEE. V shed 6 bases and J 8 bases; nucleotides not matched to a gene: 17. The CDR3 bases are TGTGCCAGCACTTCCCGAGCGGGCGGGAGAAGCGATGAGCAGTTCTTC. The encoded protein is CASTSRAGGRSDEQFF.

The J gene is TRBJ1-3, the V gene TRBV14, with D hard to call. The V gene's germline CDR1 is SGHDN and CDR2 FVKESK. The CDR3 is 17 amino acids. V dropped 1 base and J dropped 0 bases, with 13 bases sitting between them. The CDR3 is CASSQVRHQPSGNTIYF. DNA of the CDR3: TGTGCCAGCAGCCAAGTTCGACACCAGCCCTCTGGAAACACCATATATTTT.

The chain's CDR3 is CASSLRGANVLTF. The CDR3 nucleotides read TGTGCCAGCAGTTTACGTGGGGCCAACGTCCTGACTTTC. V usage is TRBV27 and J usage is TRBJ2-6; no clear D gene. The CDR3 has 13 amino acids. CDR1 is MNHEY and CDR2 is SMNVEV in the germline V gene (reference sequence). With 2 bases removed from V and 3 bases from J, the gap between germline ends came to 2 bases.

The chain uses TRBV4-1 and TRBJ2-1; no reliable D call. CDR1 is MGHRA, CDR2 YSYEKL, per germline. The V end was cut by 0 bases, the J end by 2 bases, with 11 bases between. This CDR3 contains 16 residues. In DNA form, the CDR3 reads TGCGCCAGCAGCCAAGATGGCGGAGTAACCTACAATGAGCAGTTCTTC. Translating it yields CASSQDGGVTYNEQFF.

The chain uses TRBV7-9 and TRBJ1-4; D uncertain. The CDR3 is made up of 12 amino acids. Germline V gene lookup returns CDR1 SEHNR and CDR2 FQNEAQ (reference sequence). The V gene lost 7 bases and the J gene lost 4 bases, with 7 bases spanning the gap. CDR3 nucleotide sequence: TGTGCCAGCAATACAGTTAATGAAAAACTGTTTTTT. Its translation: CASNTVNEKLFF.

This chain uses TRBV28 with TRBJ2-1; tentatively, D is TRBD2 (7 bases). The CDR3 contains 14 residues. Trimming took 2 bases from V and 8 from J, leaving 13 bases between them. CDR1 and CDR2 (germline): MDHEN, SYDVKM. In nucleotides, the CDR3 is TGTGCCAGCAGTTTAAGTACAGGGAGGGATGAGCAGTTCTTC. Protein product: CASSLSTGRDEQFF.

The genes are TRBV5-1 and TRBJ2-7, with TRBD2 as a possible D gene (5 bases). CDR1 and CDR2 (germline): SGHRS, YFSETQ. V dropped 4 bases and J dropped 2 bases, with 16 bases sitting between them. This CDR3 has 15 amino acids. As DNA, the CDR3 is TGCGCCAGCAGCGTCTATTCCGGGAATCCCTACGAGCAGTACTTC. Amino acid sequence: CASSVYSGNPYEQYF. Full variable domain (outside the CDR3, taken from reference TRBV5-1 and TRBJ2-7): KAGVTQTPRYLIKTRGQQVTLSCSPISGHRSVSWYQQTPGQGLQFLFEYFSETQRNKGNFPGRFSGRQFSNSRSEMNVSTLELGDSALYLCASSVYSGNPYEQYFGPGTRLTVT.

This chain joins TRBV7-3 and TRBJ1-6; tentatively, D is TRBD1 (6 bases). The CDR3 is 14 residues long. V was shortened by 5 bases and J by 14 bases, with 19 bases between the two germline ends. CDR1 SGHTA and CDR2 FQGTGA come from the germline V gene. Here the CDR3 DNA reads TGTGCCAGCAGCACCTGGACAGATTCCTTCACCCTCCACTTT. Translation gives CASSTWTDSFTLHF.

The chain uses TRBV29-1 and TRBJ1-1; weak D call: TRBD1 (6 bases). The CDR3 has 13 residues. Between the trimmed V and J ends, which lost 3 bases and 4 bases, there was a span of 12 bases. The germline gives CDR1 SQVTM, CDR2 ANQGSEA. DNA for the CDR3: TGCAGCGTTGACAGGGGAAGTTCCACTGAAGCTTTCTTT. Its translation: CSVDRGSSTEAFF. Drawing the rest from reference TRBV29-1 and TRBJ1-1, the complete variable domain is SAVISQKPSRDICQRGTSLTIQCQVDSQVTMMFWYRQQPGQSLTLIATANQGSEATYESGFVIDKFPISRPNLTFSTLTVSNMSPEDSSIYLCSVDRGSSTEAFFGQGTRLTVV.